The 27 T cell receptor beta chains below all came from one sample that was sequenced in a study of T cells in localized non-small cell lung cancer. Assay: immunoSEQ multiplex PCR; the TCRdb copy retains only in-frame clones and omits some. The sample lists about 33,000 clones; around 77% were seen once. The specimen comprised peripheral blood, sampled before any cancer treatment. These receptors were obtained from a male donor older than 55 with stage III squamous cell lung carcinoma.

The chain is built from TRBV6-5 and TRBJ2-5, with 8 bases aligning to TRBD2. Germline V CDR1 and CDR2: MNHEY, SVGAGI. J was trimmed by 2 bases and V by 4 bases; bases with no gene match: 3. CDR3 length equals 14 residues. The DNA for the CDR3 is TGTGCCAGCAGTTGGTTAGCGGGACAAGAGACCCAGTACTTC. Protein product: CASSWLAGQETQYF.

The CDR3 DNA is TGTGCCAGCAGCTCCCGACGAAGCGTACCGGGGGAGCTGTTTTTT. As protein: CASSSRRSVPGELFF. This chain connects TRBV7-2 to TRBJ2-2, with D hard to call. The germline CDR1 and CDR2 sequences are SGHTA and FQGNSA. This CDR3 contains 15 residues. V was trimmed by 4 bases and J by 8 bases, leaving 17 bases between them.

The chain employs TRBV15 and TRBJ1-1, with D perhaps matching TRBD1 (6 bases). Germline V gives CDR1 LNHNV, CDR2 YYDKDF (reference sequence). The length of the CDR3 is 13 residues. The ends were cut back, 8 bases at V and 5 bases at J, with 15 bases in the middle. The CDR3 loop is CATSSTQGTEAFF. In DNA, the CDR3 is TGTGCCACCTCCTCGACCCAGGGGACTGAAGCTTTCTTT.

The genes are TRBV7-2 and TRBJ2-2; the D gene is possibly TRBD1 (6 bases). This CDR3 comprises 15 residues. Germline values: CDR1 SGHTA, CDR2 FQGNSA. Between the trimmed V and J ends, which lost 5 bases and 5 bases, there was a span of 15 bases. The DNA for the CDR3 is TGTGCCAGCAGCGCAGGGGCTCCCTTTACCGGGGAGCTGTTTTTT. It specifies CASSAGAPFTGELFF.

This chain links TRBV6-5 with TRBJ2-3; perhaps TRBD1 as D (6 bases). V lost 6 bases, J lost 0 bases, and 13 bases lay in between. The V gene's germline CDR1 is MNHEY and CDR2 SVGAGI. This CDR3 is built from 15 residues. The CDR3 DNA is TGTGCCAGCAGCCCTCGGACAGTTAGCACAGATACGCAGTATTTT. Amino acid sequence: CASSPRTVSTDTQYF.

The chain links TRBV9 to TRBJ2-3; 8 bases line up with TRBD1. This CDR3 has 14 residues. V gave up 3 bases and J gave up 2 bases; unmatched junction bases: 2. Germline loops: CDR1 SGDLS, CDR2 YYNGEE. The CDR3 DNA sequence: TGTGCCAGCAGCGGGACAGGGCACACAGATACGCAGTATTTT. Translated, it gives CASSGTGHTDTQYF. The full variable domain, with the rest looked up from reference TRBV9 and TRBJ2-3, is DSGVTQTPKHLITATGQRVTLRCSPRSGDLSVYWYQQSLDQGLQFLIQYYNGEERAKGNILERFSAQQFPDLHSELNLSSLELGDSALYFCASSGTGHTDTQYFGPGTRLTVL.

A few counts support this clone. V and J are TRBV9 and TRBJ2-7; possible D gene TRBD2, 6 bases. Trimming took 2 bases from V and 6 from J, leaving 21 bases between them. This CDR3 comprises 16 residues. Germline CDR1 is SGDLS and CDR2 is YYNGEE. The CDR3 region is CASSVQMSGTFGEQYF. The CDR3 DNA reads TGTGCCAGCAGCGTTCAGATGTCCGGGACTTTCGGCGAGCAGTACTTC.

Sample share makes this clone medium-sized (0.01 to 0.1%). V and J are TRBV4-1 and TRBJ1-3, with D unclear. The CDR3 spans 15 residues. Germline V gene lookup returns CDR1 MGHRA and CDR2 YSYEKL. The V end lost 0 bases, the J end lost 1 base, and 7 bases lay between the germline ends. The CDR3 sequence is CASSQESWSGNTIYF. CDR3 bases: TGCGCCAGCAGCCAAGAGAGTTGGTCTGGAAACACCATATATTTT.

This chain links TRBV6-1 with TRBJ1-6; D perhaps matches TRBD1 (5 bases). The V and J ends lost 1 base and 4 bases respectively, with 14 bases between them. Germline V lookup: CDR1 MNHNS, CDR2 SASEGT. CDR3 length: 17 residues. DNA of the CDR3: TGTGCCAGCAGTGAAGGGTGGGGGACGGATTATAATTCACCCCTCCACTTT. This translates into CASSEGWGTDYNSPLHF.

The V and J genes are TRBV7-9 and TRBJ1-1; D unclear. This CDR3 comprises 13 residues. V was pared by 6 bases and J by 4 bases, with 12 bases between. CDR1 is SEHNR and CDR2 is FQNEAQ in the germline V gene (reference sequence). CDR3 sequence reads: CASSHTPGTEAFF. For the CDR3, the DNA is TGTGCCAGCAGTCATACGCCGGGCACTGAAGCTTTCTTT. Using reference TRBV7-9 and TRBJ1-1 for the parts outside the CDR3, the full variable domain is DTGVSQNPRHKITKRGQNVTFRCDPISEHNRLYWYRQTLGQGPEFLTYFQNEAQLEKSRLLSDRFSAERPKGSFSTLEIQRTEQGDSAMYLCASSHTPGTEAFFGQGTRLTVV.

The V gene is TRBV4-3, the J gene TRBJ1-1; D is undetermined. The V end lost 4 bases, the J end lost 1 base, and 7 bases lay between the germline ends. The germline CDR1 and CDR2 sequences are LGHNA and YSLEER. The CDR3 length is 13 residues. In DNA form, the CDR3 reads TGCGCCAGCAGCCGTGGGCAGAACACTGAAGCTTTCTTT. Translating gives CASSRGQNTEAFF.

The V gene is TRBV11-2, the J gene TRBJ1-5, with TRBD1 as a possible D gene (5 bases). The CDR3 covers 13 residues. Germline V gene data show CDR1 as SGHAT and CDR2 as FQNNGV. V lost 3 bases and J 5 bases, leaving 8 bases between the germline ends. In nucleotides, the CDR3 is TGTGCCAGCAGCTTCCAGGGCGATCAGCCCCAGCATTTT. Its protein is CASSFQGDQPQHF.

The CDR3: CAWSSSRRNYGYTF. CDR3 sequence (DNA): TGTGCCTGGAGTTCAAGTAGGAGAAACTATGGCTACACCTTC. The V call is TRBV30, the J call TRBJ1-2; no firm D call. Germline lookup yields CDR1 GTSNPN and CDR2 SVGIG (reference sequence). Trimming pared 2 bases from V and 2 bases from J, leaving 12 bases between. The CDR3 totals 14 residues.

The V and J genes are TRBV5-5 and TRBJ2-7; D is perhaps TRBD1 (5 bases). With 4 bases removed from V and 9 bases from J, the gap between germline ends came to 20 bases. The CDR3 is made up of 14 amino acids. Per germline, CDR1 SGHKS and CDR2 YYEKEE (reference sequence). CDR3: CASSPDTIPRAQYF. The DNA for the CDR3 is TGTGCCAGCAGCCCCGACACCATCCCCAGGGCGCAGTACTTC.

This chain joins TRBV28 and TRBJ2-7; D tentatively fits TRBD1 or TRBD2 (5 bases each). V lost 5 bases and J 6 bases, leaving 14 bases between the germline ends. CDR1 and CDR2 from the germline V gene are MDHEN and SYDVKM. The CDR3 covers 13 residues. The CDR3 protein is CASSGGPKSEQYF. DNA for the CDR3: TGTGCCAGCAGTGGGGGTCCAAAGTCCGAGCAGTACTTC.

The chain uses TRBV5-1 and TRBJ2-5; 7 bases line up with TRBD1. Looked up from germline, CDR1 is SGHRS and CDR2 is YFSETQ. J was trimmed by 1 base and V by 0 bases; bases with no gene match: 6. The CDR3 sequence is 16 residues long. This chain's CDR3 is CASSLGDSWGQETQYF. Here the CDR3 DNA reads TGCGCCAGCAGCTTGGGGGACAGTTGGGGCCAAGAGACCCAGTACTTC.

This clone was recorded once. The chain combines TRBV10-3 with TRBJ2-7, with 9 nucleotides matching TRBD1. This CDR3 is 13 amino acids long. With 5 bases clipped from V and 6 bases from J, the junction kept 5 bases outside the gene matches. CDR1 ENHRY and CDR2 SYGVKD come from the germline V gene. The CDR3 protein is CAISRDREREQYF. Here the CDR3 DNA reads TGTGCCATCAGTCGGGACAGGGAACGCGAGCAGTACTTC.

V usage is TRBV6-6 and J usage is TRBJ1-1; a possible D gene is TRBD1 (6 bases). The CDR3 is 15 residues long. Germline assignment: CDR1 MNHNY and CDR2 SVGAGI (reference sequence). The V and J ends lost 0 bases and 3 bases respectively, with 11 bases between them. DNA for the CDR3: TGTGCCAGCAGTTACTCTTTTAAGGGGGACACTGAAGCTTTCTTT. This gives the protein CASSYSFKGDTEAFF.

With regard to this clone: One end of the junction varies from germline; a read error may be responsible. This sequence joins TRBV7-9 and TRBJ1-2, with D unclear. From germline, CDR1 is SEHNR and CDR2 FQNEAQ (reference sequence). The CDR3 consists of 10 residues. DNA for the CDR3: TGCGTATGGGCCGGCTGGGGCTACACCTTC. Protein product: CVWAGWGYTF.

The CDR3 spells CASSPGTLREQYF. The DNA for the CDR3 is TGTGCCAGTAGTCCAGGGACCCTTCGCGAGCAGTACTTC. V gene TRBV19 combines with J gene TRBJ2-7; perhaps D is TRBD1 or TRBD2 (5 bases each). The CDR3 is 13 amino acids. V gave up 5 bases and J gave up 6 bases, with 14 bases separating them. Germline V gene lookup returns CDR1 LNHDA and CDR2 SQIVND (reference sequence).

The chain has TRBV27 and TRBJ1-2; D is perhaps TRBD1 (6 bases). The V end lost 2 bases, the J end lost 1 base, and 14 bases lay between the germline ends. Germline values: CDR1 MNHEY, CDR2 SMNVEV (reference sequence). The CDR3 sequence is 16 residues long. CDR3 nucleotide sequence: TGTGCCAGCAGTTTAGTAGGTGGACAGAATAACTATGGCTACACCTTC. It specifies CASSLVGGQNNYGYTF.

The rearrangement joins TRBV10-3 to TRBJ1-1; D unresolved. The CDR3 spans 14 residues. Deletions cut 5 bases from V and 1 base from J, with 11 bases between. Germline lookup yields CDR1 ENHRY and CDR2 SYGVKD. CDR3 sequence reads: CAISSRPGNTEAFF. For the CDR3, the DNA is TGTGCCATCAGTAGTCGACCCGGGAACACTGAAGCTTTCTTT.

The chain joins TRBV7-2 to TRBJ2-5; a weak D match, TRBD2 (6 bases). V shed 8 bases and J shed 1 base, with 11 bases lying between them. Per germline, CDR1 SGHTA and CDR2 FQGNSA. The CDR3 contains 13 residues. The CDR3 reads CASGGQGQETQYF. CDR3 in DNA: TGTGCCAGCGGAGGGCAGGGCCAAGAGACCCAGTACTTC. The whole variable domain, remainder taken from reference TRBV7-2 and TRBJ2-5, is GAGVSQSPSNKVTEKGKDVELRCDPISGHTALYWYRQSLGQGLEFLIYFQGNSAPDKSGLPSDRFSAERTGGSVSTLTIQRTQQEDSAVYLCASGGQGQETQYFGPGTRLLVL.

The chain carries TRBV6-6 and TRBJ2-2, with 7 bases lining up with TRBD2. The CDR3 is 13 residues long. Germline-derived CDR1 and CDR2 are MNHNY and SVGAGI (reference sequence). V was pared by 10 bases and J by 9 bases, with 11 bases of the junction left unmatched. The CDR3 loop reads CAIRASGERELFF. The DNA for the CDR3 is TGTGCCATACGGGCTAGCGGTGAGAGGGAGCTGTTTTTT.

This clone was detected only once. V is TRBV19 and J is TRBJ2-3, with 10 bases that match TRBD1. In germline, CDR1 is LNHDA, CDR2 SQIVND (reference sequence). Germline trimming cut 6 bases from V and 5 bases from J; bases unmatched to any gene: 8. The CDR3 totals 15 residues. The CDR3 reads CASSASRDRGDTQYF. CDR3 bases: TGTGCCAGTAGCGCGTCCCGGGACAGGGGAGATACGCAGTATTTT.

This clone was picked up one time. V and J are TRBV27 and TRBJ1-2; D perhaps matches TRBD1 (5 bases). The germline V and J ends were trimmed by 3 bases and 6 bases, with 23 bases remaining between them. CDR3 length equals 17 residues. The germline V gene encodes CDR1 MNHEY and CDR2 SMNVEV (reference sequence). CDR3 protein: CASSLLNQGNGGNGYTF. DNA for the CDR3: TGTGCCAGCAGTTTGCTGAACCAGGGAAACGGGGGGAATGGCTACACCTTC.

V gene TRBV7-6 combines with J gene TRBJ2-1; TRBD2 matches 8 bases. Looked up from germline, CDR1 is SGHVS and CDR2 is FNYEAQ. The trim removed 1 base at V and 7 bases at J, leaving 6 bases unmatched. The CDR3 runs to 15 residues. The CDR3, as DNA: TGTGCCAGCAGCTTAGTATCTAGCGGGTTTAATGAGCAGTTCTTC. Translated: CASSLVSSGFNEQFF.